This is a list of T cell receptor beta chains from one sample in a study of blood T cells in healthy people across ages. MiXCR, run by TCRdb on the 5' RACE reads, gives a single entry per CDR3 protein. The repertoire consists of roughly 1,700,000 distinct CDR3 sequences, with about 30% occurring once and the leading ten covering 7.7%. Material: blood. All receptors come from a woman in her thirties in good health. CDR3s include the opening cysteine and the closing phenylalanine or tryptophan. A D gene is named only where the DNA matches it firmly. Expanded clones get a size class; other rows say once, few or many, or leave the size out.

d_call: TRBD2; v_call: TRBV7-2; clone_size: few; j_call: TRBJ2-3; cdr3_aa: CASSSAFVGLAGGDTQYF; cdr3_nt: TGTGCCAGCAGCTCTGCGTTTGTCGGACTAGCGGGGGGAGATACGCAGTATTTT
d_call: TRBD1; v_call: TRBV3-1; clone_size: -; j_call: TRBJ1-1; cdr3_aa: CASSPGTGPERTEAFF; cdr3_nt: TGTGCCAGCAGCCCTGGGACAGGCCCCGAGAGGACTGAAGCTTTCTTT
d_call: TRBD1; v_call: TRBV20-1; clone_size: -; j_call: TRBJ1-6; cdr3_aa: CSAALDRDQSPLHF; cdr3_nt: TGCAGTGCTGCTCTCGACAGGGATCAGTCACCCCTCCACTTT
d_call: -; v_call: TRBV20-1; clone_size: -; j_call: TRBJ2-1; cdr3_aa: CSARETGLSYNEQFF; cdr3_nt: TGCAGTGCTAGAGAAACGGGACTCTCCTACAATGAGCAGTTCTTC
d_call: -; v_call: TRBV20-1; clone_size: few; j_call: TRBJ1-2; cdr3_aa: CSAPSPRNYGYTF; cdr3_nt: TGCAGTGCTCCGTCTCCCAGGAACTATGGCTACACCTTC
d_call: -; v_call: TRBV3-1; clone_size: -; j_call: TRBJ1-2; cdr3_aa: CASSQDQGLPNYGYTF; cdr3_nt: TGTGCCAGCAGCCAAGATCAGGGCTTGCCCAACTATGGCTACACCTTC
d_call: -; v_call: TRBV6-2/TRBV6-3; clone_size: many; j_call: TRBJ2-7; cdr3_aa: CASSYSGRGSYEQYF; cdr3_nt: TGTGCCAGCAGTTACTCGGGCAGGGGATCCTACGAGCAGTACTTC
d_call: TRBD2; v_call: TRBV20-1; clone_size: -; j_call: TRBJ2-1; cdr3_aa: CSARGGGGSYNEQFF; cdr3_nt: TGCAGTGCTAGAGGCGGGGGGGGCTCCTACAATGAGCAGTTCTTC
d_call: -; v_call: TRBV7-2; clone_size: few; j_call: TRBJ2-4; cdr3_aa: CASSLPRSKNIQYF; cdr3_nt: TGTGCCAGCAGCCTACCGAGGAGCAAAAACATTCAGTACTTC
d_call: -; v_call: TRBV18; clone_size: -; j_call: TRBJ2-7; cdr3_aa: CASPSSDGDEQYF; cdr3_nt: TGTGCCAGCCCATCTAGTGACGGGGACGAGCAGTACTTC
d_call: TRBD2; v_call: TRBV7-3; clone_size: -; j_call: TRBJ2-3; cdr3_aa: CASSPQGGGAEDTQYF; cdr3_nt: TGTGCCAGCAGCCCACAGGGCGGGGGGGCCGAAGATACGCAGTATTTT
d_call: -; v_call: TRBV11-2; clone_size: -; j_call: TRBJ2-1; cdr3_aa: CASSRYGTTDNEQFF; cdr3_nt: TGTGCCAGCAGCCGATATGGGACAACAGACAATGAGCAGTTCTTC